This passage covers 9 T cell receptor beta chains from one sample sequenced in a study of blood T cells in healthy people across ages. The authors ran a second PCR of about 6 to 11 cycles using a sample-barcoded 5' primer and a J-beta primer mix. In TCRdb, the 5' RACE reads were re-called with MiXCR into one record per CDR3 protein. The sample carries about 900,000 distinct CDR3 sequences, roughly 48% recorded once. Material for sequencing was blood. The receptors derive from a man aged 30-40 years in good health.

The V call is TRBV4-1, the J call TRBJ1-2; D ambiguous. Trimming pared 1 base from V and 6 bases from J, leaving 15 bases between. CDR3 length: 15 amino acids. Germline V CDR1 and CDR2: MGHRA, YSYEKL. Here the CDR3 DNA reads TGCGCCAGCAGCCAAGTCGGCCCTCTGGACCATGGCTACACCTTC. This translates into CASSQVGPLDHGYTF.

The chain links TRBV3-1 to TRBJ2-5; D is uncertain. This CDR3 spans 17 amino acids. V was clipped by 2 bases and J by 2 bases, with 18 bases between them. Germline V gene sequence: CDR1 LGHDT, CDR2 YNNKEL (reference sequence). CDR3 sequence reads: CASSQTGNGMGQETQYF. The CDR3 DNA reads as TGTGCCAGCAGCCAAACCGGCAATGGAATGGGGCAAGAGACCCAGTACTTC.

This chain connects TRBV12-3 or TRBV12-4 to TRBJ1-5, with 7 bases that match TRBD1. The CDR3 sequence is 15 residues long. V trimming: 5 bases; J trimming: 6 bases; junction bases outside the gene matches: 10. Written as DNA, the CDR3 is TGTGCCAGCAGTGCGCAGGGGGGCCAGAGTCAGCCCCAGCATTTT. Protein sequence: CASSAQGGQSQPQHF.

The chain is built from TRBV4-1 and TRBJ2-3; 11 positions agree with TRBD2. Germline trimming cut 0 bases from V and 5 bases from J; bases unmatched to any gene: 7. CDR1 and CDR2 (germline): MGHRA, YSYEKL. This CDR3 has 17 residues. The CDR3 here is CASSQEASGGPGDTQYF. In DNA form, the CDR3 reads TGCGCCAGCAGCCAAGAGGCTAGCGGGGGGCCGGGAGATACGCAGTATTTT.

This clonotype showed up just a few times. The gene calls are TRBV6-4 and TRBJ2-3; 8 bases line up with TRBD2. V shed 5 bases and J 4 bases; nucleotides not matched to a gene: 8. From germline, CDR1 is MRHNA and CDR2 SNTAGT. This CDR3 has 15 amino acids. CDR3 nucleotides: TGTGCCAGCAGTAAGACCGGGGGGGCAGCAGATACGCAGTATTTT. It translates to CASSKTGGAADTQYF.

Written as DNA, the CDR3 is TGTGCCAGCAGCCGTGGGCGCGGGGGTCAGCCCCAGCATTTT. It specifies CASSRGRGGQPQHF. This rearrangement joins TRBV3-1 to TRBJ1-5; D perhaps matches TRBD1 (5 bases). Trimming cost V 4 bases and J 6 bases, with 13 bases left between them. The V gene's germline CDR1 is LGHDT and CDR2 YNNKEL (reference sequence). The CDR3 extends over 14 amino acids.

A few counts support this clonotype. The rearrangement links TRBV5-1 to TRBJ2-3; D uncertain. This CDR3 has 14 amino acids. The V end was cut by 7 bases, the J end by 0 bases, with 12 bases between. CDR1 SGHRS and CDR2 YFSETQ come from the germline V gene. DNA for the CDR3: TGCGCCAGCGTTTCGGCCGATAGCACAGATACGCAGTATTTT. It is translated as CASVSADSTDTQYF. Full variable domain (missing parts from reference TRBV5-1 and TRBJ2-3): KAGVTQTPRYLIKTRGQQVTLSCSPISGHRSVSWYQQTPGQGLQFLFEYFSETQRNKGNFPGRFSGRQFSNSRSEMNVSTLELGDSALYLCASVSADSTDTQYFGPGTRLTVL.

V gene TRBV30 combines with J gene TRBJ1-1, with D possibly matching TRBD1 (6 bases). The germline V gene has CDR1 GTSNPN and CDR2 SVGIG (reference sequence). Trimming pared 2 bases from V and 5 bases from J, leaving 12 bases between. The CDR3 sequence is 13 residues long. The CDR3 coding sequence is TGTGCCTGGAGTACTCAGACAGGAACTGAAGCTTTCTTT. Protein product: CAWSTQTGTEAFF.

This clonotype was counted between two and nine times. V gene TRBV4-1 combines with J gene TRBJ2-4; a possible D gene is TRBD1 (6 bases). Germline values: CDR1 MGHRA, CDR2 YSYEKL. The CDR3 spans 13 residues. Trimming left V 6 bases short and J 3 bases short, with 9 bases between. DNA of the CDR3: TGCGCCAGCAGGGACAGTTACAAAAACATTCAGTACTTC. Translating it yields CASRDSYKNIQYF.